These 28 T cell receptor beta chains were all obtained from the same sample, sequenced in a study of blood T cell repertoires in COVID-19. The method was immunoSEQ multiplex PCR; TCRdb's version includes in-frame clones alone and lacks a portion of them. The sample has hundreds of thousands of clones, 88% seen once; the top ten hold roughly 2%. Input material: PBMCs or T cells enriched from blood (not recorded which). These TCRs come from an older woman in a cohort exposed to, infected with or recovered from COVID-19 (not recorded which).

The chain combines TRBV23-1 with TRBJ2-7, with D unresolved. TRBV23-1 is flagged as an ORF with uncertain function. The CDR3 is 12 residues long. Trimming removed 3 bases from V and 2 bases from J, with 5 bases in between. CDR3 in DNA: TGCGCCAGCAGTCAGTCTGCCTACGAGCAGTACTTC. This sequence encodes CASSQSAYEQYF.

The chain carries TRBV28 and TRBJ1-2; 7 bases agree with TRBD1. The CDR3 sequence is 18 residues long. Germline assignment: CDR1 MDHEN and CDR2 SYDVKM. Losses at the gene ends were 5 bases for V and 4 bases for J; bases not matched to a gene: 19. This chain's CDR3 is CASSPNKIDRATVYGYTF. DNA of the CDR3: TGTGCCAGCAGTCCGAATAAAATAGACAGGGCCACCGTCTATGGCTACACCTTC.

This sequence joins TRBV10-3 and TRBJ2-2, with 7 bases matching TRBD2. V shed 10 bases and J 0 bases; nucleotides not matched to a gene: 5. The CDR3 runs 14 residues. CDR1 is ENHRY, CDR2 SYGVKD, per germline. For the CDR3, the DNA is TGTGCCAGTTGGGACTACGCGAACACCGGGGAGCTGTTTTTT. Translated, it gives CASWDYANTGELFF.

The V call is TRBV29-1, the J call TRBJ1-2, with a weak D call TRBD1 (6 bases). Trimming cost V 6 bases and J 3 bases, with 23 bases left between them. The V gene's germline CDR1 is SQVTM and CDR2 ANQGSEA. The CDR3 has 16 amino acids. The CDR3 DNA reads as TGCAGCGTCGACCCCACGGGGGCAGGGAGGGACTATGGCTACACCTTC. This sequence encodes CSVDPTGAGRDYGYTF.

The chain joins TRBV2 to TRBJ2-5; 7 bases map to TRBD2. The CDR3 extends over 14 amino acids. Per the germline V gene, CDR1 is SNHLY and CDR2 is FYNNEI. Trimming removed 1 base from V and 7 bases from J; junction bases left unmatched: 6. The CDR3 coding sequence is TGTGCCAGCAGTGAAGTGGGAGGGGAATCGACCCAGTACTTC. Its protein is CASSEVGGESTQYF.

This chain joins TRBV30 and TRBJ2-7; 11 nucleotides line up with TRBD1. The CDR3 is 14 amino acids. Germline CDR1 and CDR2: GTSNPN and SVGIG (reference sequence). V lost 5 bases and J lost 3; bases outside the gene matches: 6. The chain's CDR3 is CAWSGTGGYYEQYF. The CDR3, as DNA: TGTGCCTGGTCCGGGACAGGGGGATACTACGAGCAGTACTTC.

The V gene is TRBV5-1, the J gene TRBJ1-6; TRBD1 matches 10 bases. Germline V gene data show CDR1 as SGHRS and CDR2 as YFSETQ. V gave up 0 bases and J gave up 9 bases; unmatched junction bases: 6. The CDR3 has 16 residues. The CDR3 loop reads CASSLVGTGAGSPLHF. CDR3 sequence (DNA): TGCGCCAGCAGCTTGGTCGGGACAGGGGCAGGTTCACCCCTCCACTTT.

The chain recombines TRBV28 with TRBJ2-7; 7 nucleotides agree with TRBD2. Germline CDR1 and CDR2: MDHEN and SYDVKM. The CDR3 has 14 amino acids. J was trimmed by 0 bases and V by 6 bases; bases with no gene match: 5. CDR3 DNA sequence: TGTGCCAGCAGGGCTAGCGGCAGCTCCTACGAGCAGTACTTC. Protein: CASRASGSSYEQYF. Filled out from reference TRBV28 and TRBJ2-7, the complete variable domain reads DVKVTQSSRYLVKRTGEKVFLECVQDMDHENMFWYRQDPGLGLRLIYFSYDVKMKEKGDIPEGYSVSREKKERFSLILESASTNQTSMYLCASRASGSSYEQYFGPGTRLTVT.

The table lists this clone with a count of one. This chain connects TRBV27 to TRBJ1-6; D gene unclear. The CDR3 length is 15 residues. The V gene lost 0 bases and the J gene lost 10 bases, with 13 bases spanning the gap. Germline V lookup: CDR1 MNHEY, CDR2 SMNVEV (reference sequence). The CDR3 region is CASSLSDEGGSPLHF. Written as DNA, the CDR3 is TGTGCCAGCAGTTTATCAGACGAGGGAGGATCACCCCTCCACTTT.

The genes are TRBV10-2 and TRBJ1-2, with D possibly being TRBD1 (6 bases). V gave up 4 bases and J gave up 6 bases, with 18 bases separating them. This CDR3 region has 15 residues. CDR1 and CDR2 from the germline V gene are WSHSY and SAAADI. CDR3 loop: CASSGSLQGQNGYTF. The CDR3 DNA reads as TGCGCCAGCAGTGGTAGCTTACAGGGCCAAAATGGCTACACCTTC.

The J gene is TRBJ2-4, the V gene TRBV7-9; D may be TRBD1 (6 bases). There are 16 residues in the CDR3. The germline V gene encodes CDR1 SEHNR and CDR2 FQNEAQ (reference sequence). V was pared by 4 bases and J by 0 bases, with 13 bases between. The CDR3 spells CASSSQTGLAKNIQYF. The CDR3, as DNA: TGTGCCAGCAGCTCCCAAACAGGGCTAGCCAAAAACATTCAGTACTTC.

The J gene is TRBJ2-5, the V gene TRBV5-1, with D possibly matching TRBD2 (6 bases). This CDR3 is 14 amino acids long. Germline-derived CDR1 and CDR2 are SGHRS and YFSETQ. The V end was cut by 4 bases, the J end by 9 bases, with 19 bases between. CDR3 in amino acids: CASSADGGSRPQYF. CDR3 nucleotide sequence: TGCGCCAGCAGCGCGGATGGGGGGTCGAGACCCCAGTACTTC.

The chain is built from TRBV9 and TRBJ2-1; TRBD2 matches 10 bases. With 4 bases clipped from V and 2 bases from J, the junction kept 15 bases outside the gene matches. The CDR3 consists of 19 residues. Germline values: CDR1 SGDLS, CDR2 YYNGEE. CDR3 in DNA: TGTGCCAGCAGCCCCACAGGGGGACTAGCGAATTCCCCCTACAATGAGCAGTTCTTC. Its translation: CASSPTGGLANSPYNEQFF.

Worth noting for this clone: In the same sample, other DNA sequences code for this CDR3. The chain is built from TRBV3-1 (or the pseudogene TRBV3-2) and TRBJ2-7; weak D call: TRBD2 (6 bases). Trimming shortened V by 1 base and J by 6 bases, and 13 bases separated the two germline ends. The germline V gene has CDR1 LGHDT and CDR2 YNNKEL (reference sequence). The CDR3 is 14 amino acids. The CDR3 DNA is TGTGCCAGCAGCCAAGGCTTGGCGGGATTCGAGCAGTACTTC. Translation gives CASSQGLAGFEQYF.

V is TRBV7-2 and J is TRBJ1-2; no reliable D call. Trimming took off 4 bases at V and 7 bases at J, with 7 bases between the two ends. The CDR3 length is 11 residues. CDR1 is SGHTA and CDR2 is FQGNSA in the germline V gene. In DNA form, the CDR3 reads TGTGCCAGCAGCTCCGGTGGTGGCTACACCTTC. Translated: CASSSGGGYTF.

The chain carries TRBV19 and TRBJ1-4, with D hard to call. The CDR3 contains 14 residues. Germline loops: CDR1 LNHDA, CDR2 SQIVND (reference sequence). The germline V and J ends were trimmed by 9 bases and 3 bases, with 14 bases remaining between them. CDR3 loop: CASADRGPNEKLFF. CDR3 sequence (DNA): TGTGCCAGCGCTGACCGGGGTCCTAATGAAAAACTGTTTTTT.

The rearrangement joins TRBV5-6 to TRBJ2-7, with 9 bases matching TRBD1. Germline CDR1 SGHDT, CDR2 YYEEEE. The junction had 7 bases not matched to a gene; V was cut back by 0 bases and J by 3 bases. CDR3 length equals 16 residues. The CDR3 loop is CASSLAIGTGLYEQYF. CDR3 bases: TGTGCCAGCAGCTTGGCCATAGGGACAGGGCTCTACGAGCAGTACTTC.

This clone was picked up one time. The rearrangement links TRBV7-3 to TRBJ2-2; D not resolved. The CDR3 has 13 residues. Trimming left V 5 bases short and J 6 bases short, with 10 bases between. Germline-derived CDR1 and CDR2 are SGHTA and FQGTGA. This CDR3 is CASSPQLSGELFF. CDR3 nucleotide sequence: TGTGCCAGCAGCCCCCAGTTATCCGGGGAGCTGTTTTTT.

The table lists this clone with a count of one. This sequence joins TRBV14 and TRBJ2-3; tentative D call: TRBD1 (5 bases). This CDR3 contains 13 residues. The germline V gene encodes CDR1 SGHDN and CDR2 FVKESK. Trimming removed 4 bases at V and 4 bases at J, with 9 bases between. CDR3 in DNA: TGTGCCAGCAGCCCAGGGTATCCAGATACGCAGTATTTT. Translated: CASSPGYPDTQYF.

V gene TRBV6-1 combines with J gene TRBJ2-7; TRBD1 agrees at 7 bases. This CDR3 has 15 amino acids. CDR1 MNHNS and CDR2 SASEGT come from the germline V gene. V lost 2 bases to trimming and J lost 3 bases; unmatched junction nucleotides: 7. The CDR3 spells CASSETQGQYYEQYF. The CDR3 DNA is TGTGCCAGCAGTGAAACACAGGGGCAGTACTACGAGCAGTACTTC.

The rearrangement uses TRBV24-1 and TRBJ2-3; 11 nucleotides align to TRBD1. The germline V gene encodes CDR1 KGHDR and CDR2 SFDVKD. The CDR3 runs to 23 residues. Trimming cost V 3 bases and J 0 bases; bases outside gene matches: 22. CDR3 in amino acids: CATSDPYYNPGTGGKLSTDTQYF. CDR3 in DNA: TGTGCCACCAGTGATCCTTACTATAATCCAGGGACAGGGGGTAAATTAAGCACAGATACGCAGTATTTT.

The V gene is TRBV5-4, the J gene TRBJ2-3, with TRBD2 identical over 11 bases. CDR3 length: 16 residues. The germline CDR1 and CDR2 sequences are SGHNT and YYREEE (reference sequence). V gave up 2 bases and J gave up 4 bases; unmatched junction bases: 6. CDR3 nucleotides: TGTGCCAGCAGCTTCCAACTAGCGGGAGTGGCAGATACGCAGTATTTT. Its protein product is CASSFQLAGVADTQYF.

J is TRBJ1-1 and V is TRBV9, with D hard to call. The CDR3 length is 17 residues. Looked up from germline, CDR1 is SGDLS and CDR2 is YYNGEE. Trimming left V 4 bases short and J 0 bases short, with 19 bases between. DNA for the CDR3: TGTGCCAGCAGCCCTAGTGGAAGGGATAGCGTGAACACTGAAGCTTTCTTT. This sequence encodes CASSPSGRDSVNTEAFF.

The chain employs TRBV5-1 and TRBJ2-2; tentatively, D is TRBD2 (5 bases). Trimming left V 2 bases short and J 6 bases short, with 11 bases between. Germline lookup yields CDR1 SGHRS and CDR2 YFSETQ. This CDR3 has 14 amino acids. As DNA, the CDR3 is TGCGCCAGCAGCTTAGGAGGCAAACCCGGGGAGCTGTTTTTT. Translating gives CASSLGGKPGELFF.

The genes are TRBV6-1 and TRBJ2-2; the match to TRBD1 covers 10 bases. V shed 2 bases and J 6 bases; nucleotides not matched to a gene: 18. Germline V gene lookup returns CDR1 MNHNS and CDR2 SASEGT. The CDR3 loop spans 20 amino acids. The CDR3 coding sequence is TGTGCCAGCAGTGAACACCTGATTCTATCCGGGACAGGGGAGGCCGGGGAGCTGTTTTTT. This sequence encodes CASSEHLILSGTGEAGELFF.

This clone appeared once. The same CDR3 can be traced to other DNA sequences in this sample. The chain employs TRBV28 and TRBJ1-2; D remains ambiguous. The CDR3 has 12 residues. Germline V gene data show CDR1 as MDHEN and CDR2 as SYDVKM. V lost 3 bases and J lost 2, with 4 bases in between. The CDR3 DNA reads TGTGCCAGCAGTTTCTTAAACTATGGCTACACCTTC. Translating gives CASSFLNYGYTF.

Regarding this clone: Other DNA sequences in the same sample also yield this CDR3. The rearrangement links TRBV28 to TRBJ2-7; D unresolved. Germline V gives CDR1 MDHEN, CDR2 SYDVKM. V was pared by 4 bases and J by 4 bases, with 5 bases between. This CDR3 region has 11 residues. This CDR3 reads CASSSLYEQYF. The CDR3 DNA reads as TGTGCCAGCAGTTCCCTTTACGAGCAGTACTTC.

As for this clone: Different DNA sequences within this sample yield the same CDR3. The CDR3 DNA is TGTGCCAGCAGTTTGACAGGGGGCTCCTACAATGAGCAGTTCTTC. It translates to CASSLTGGSYNEQFF. The chain recombines TRBV28 with TRBJ2-1, with 9 bases matching TRBD1. Trimming at V came to 3 bases and at J to 0 bases, leaving 0 bases not matched to a gene. This CDR3 is 15 amino acids long. Germline CDR1 is MDHEN and CDR2 is SYDVKM.